This T cell receptor beta chain is drawn from a study of cytomegalovirus exposure and HLA in healthy donors. PCR employed 60 Vbeta and 13 Jbeta primers. Some clones are missing from TCRdb's copy, which holds only in-frame ones; the method was immunoSEQ multiplex PCR. The sample is made up of some 42,000 clones, and the top ten hold over 1% of it. V lost 3 bases, J lost 0 bases, and 12 bases lay in between. CDR1 and CDR2 (germline): KGHSH, LQKENI. There are 16 residues in the CDR3. Sequencing input: PBMCs. The source of this sequence is a man younger than 45 in good health and CMV-seronegative. The chain is built from TRBV18 and TRBJ1-3, with unresolved D. The CDR3 DNA reads TGTGCCAGCTCACCTACCCAGGATGTCTCTGGAAACACCATATATTTT. Translating it yields CASSPTQDVSGNTIYF.